Listed here are 29 T cell receptor beta chains from one sample, sequenced in a study of T cell repertoires in cytomegalovirus infection. TCRdb reprocessed the reads with MiXCR, giving one entry per CDR3 protein. The repertoire holds 450,000 to 550,000 distinct CDR3 sequences, with approximately 42% as singletons. Their recognized antigens are unknown. Material: cultured PBMCs, obtained from culture after CMV antigen stimulation. These receptors all stem from a human donor in good health (CMV status not recorded). Some clones in this sample may be carry-over from other donors' samples.

This clonotype was counted between two and nine times. The V gene is TRBV7-8, the J gene TRBJ1-4; D gene ambiguous. The germline V gene encodes CDR1 SGHVS and CDR2 FQNEAQ. The ends were cut back, 5 bases at V and 4 bases at J, with 14 bases in the middle. This CDR3 comprises 15 residues. The CDR3 loop is CASSQAWGVNEKLFF. For the CDR3, the DNA is TGTGCCAGCAGCCAAGCGTGGGGAGTTAATGAAAAACTGTTTTTT.

V usage is TRBV19 and J usage is TRBJ2-1; TRBD2 matches 15 bases. The germline gives CDR1 LNHDA, CDR2 SQIVND (reference sequence). The CDR3 has 19 amino acids. V lost 6 bases, J lost 5 bases, and 14 bases stayed unmatched. CDR3 nucleotides: TGTGCCAGTAGAACCCCGGGACTAGCGGGGGGCCCCCCCAACAATGAGCAGTTCTTC. Translated, it gives CASRTPGLAGGPPNNEQFF.

The rearrangement links TRBV5-4 to TRBJ2-4, with a tentative D call TRBD2 (6 bases). The V gene's germline CDR1 is SGHNT and CDR2 YYREEE (reference sequence). This CDR3 has 15 amino acids. Trimming took off 2 bases at V and 1 base at J, with 10 bases between the two ends. The CDR3 nucleotides are TGTGCCAGCAGCTTCTCGGGGGACGCCAAAAACATTCAGTACTTC. Translated, it gives CASSFSGDAKNIQYF. The whole variable domain, remainder taken from reference TRBV5-4 and TRBJ2-4, is ETGVTQSPTHLIKTRGQQVTLRCSSQSGHNTVSWYQQALGQGPQFIFQYYREEENGRGNFPPRFSGLQFPNYSSELNVNALELDDSALYLCASSFSGDAKNIQYFGAGTRLSVL.

The V and J genes are TRBV6-2 or TRBV6-3 and TRBJ1-5, with D possibly matching TRBD1 (6 bases). The CDR3 is 15 residues long. Trimming pared 6 bases from V and 0 bases from J, leaving 12 bases between. Germline CDR1 and CDR2: MNHEY and SVGEGT. The CDR3, as DNA: TGTGCCAGCAGGGGTTACAGGGATAGCAATCAGCCCCAGCATTTT. Translation: CASRGYRDSNQPQHF.

The chain couples TRBV10-3 to TRBJ2-7; 8 bases line up with TRBD1. There are 15 residues in the CDR3. Germline V lookup: CDR1 ENHRY, CDR2 SYGVKD. Germline trimming cut 3 bases from V and 6 bases from J; bases unmatched to any gene: 10. CDR3 DNA: TGTGCCATCAGTGATCCCCGCGACAGGGGTAGCGAGCAGTACTTC. This encodes CAISDPRDRGSEQYF.

This clonotype was recorded a few times. The rearrangement links TRBV2 to TRBJ1-1, with 10 bases identical to TRBD1. The CDR3 length is 14 residues. J gave up 3 bases and V 8 bases, and 6 bases lay outside the gene matches. The germline gives CDR1 SNHLY, CDR2 FYNNEI. The CDR3 reads CASGAGTGDTEAFF. The CDR3 DNA reads as TGTGCCAGCGGCGCCGGGACAGGGGACACTGAAGCTTTCTTT. Based on the CDR3 plus reference TRBV2 and TRBJ1-1, the full variable domain is EPEVTQTPSHQVTQMGQEVILRCVPISNHLYFYWYRQILGQKVEFLVSFYNNEISEKSEIFDDQFSVERPDGSNFTLKIRSTKLEDSAMYFCASGAGTGDTEAFFGQGTRLTVV.

The genes are TRBV11-2 and TRBJ2-3; 7 bases align to TRBD2. CDR3 length equals 15 residues. V lost 7 bases, J lost 5 bases, and 12 bases stayed unmatched. Germline values: CDR1 SGHAT, CDR2 FQNNGV. The CDR3 coding sequence is TGTGCCAGCATGTTTACGGGCGGGAGTATAGATACGCAGTATTTT. Encoded protein: CASMFTGGSIDTQYF.

This clonotype has ten or more counts. This chain joins TRBV7-2 and TRBJ2-3; D is uncertain. Germline CDR1 reads SGHTA; CDR2 reads FQGNSA. Trimming cost V 2 bases and J 3 bases, with 3 bases left between them. This CDR3 has 12 amino acids. Written as DNA, the CDR3 is TGTGCCAGCAGCTTACGGACAGATACGCAGTATTTT. Its translation: CASSLRTDTQYF.

This clonotype occurred a few times. The V and J genes are TRBV7-2 and TRBJ2-3; a weak D match, TRBD2 (5 bases). CDR1 is SGHTA, CDR2 FQGNSA, per germline. The V gene lost 0 bases and the J gene lost 5 bases, with 15 bases spanning the gap. The CDR3 loop spans 16 amino acids. The DNA of the CDR3 is TGTGCCAGCAGCTTAGCGCGGGCGGGTCCCCAAGATACGCAGTATTTT. Its protein is CASSLARAGPQDTQYF.

This chain connects TRBV9 to TRBJ2-7, with D possibly TRBD1 on 6 matching bases. Looked up from germline, CDR1 is SGDLS and CDR2 is YYNGEE. The CDR3 length is 13 residues. V lost 0 bases, J lost 10 bases, and 14 bases lay in between. The CDR3 here is CASSVDRDWGQYF. As DNA, the CDR3 is TGTGCCAGCAGCGTAGACAGGGATTGGGGACAGTACTTC.

V gene TRBV4-1 combines with J gene TRBJ1-1, with 9 bases aligning to TRBD1. The germline V gene encodes CDR1 MGHRA and CDR2 YSYEKL. After removal of 1 base from V and 5 bases from J, the junction contained 5 bases not matched to a gene. This CDR3 is 15 amino acids long. CDR3 amino acids: CASSQVGTGSTEAFF. The CDR3 nucleotides are TGCGCCAGCAGCCAAGTGGGGACAGGGTCGACTGAAGCTTTCTTT.

This clonotype was counted between two and nine times. The rearrangement uses TRBV4-2 and TRBJ2-3; 8 positions agree with TRBD2. Per germline, CDR1 LGHNA and CDR2 YNFKEQ. J lost 1 base, V lost 1 base, and 7 bases had no gene match. The CDR3 extends over 17 amino acids. CDR3 loop: CASSQVHGGAGTDTQYF. The CDR3 region has the DNA TGTGCCAGCAGCCAAGTTCACGGGGGGGCGGGCACAGATACGCAGTATTTT.

This clonotype was recorded many times. V gene TRBV7-2 combines with J gene TRBJ2-5; tentatively, D is TRBD2 (5 bases). V lost 5 bases and J lost 4, with 11 bases in between. The germline CDR1 and CDR2 sequences are SGHTA and FQGNSA. The CDR3 length is 13 residues. The CDR3 here is CASSRRLRETQYF. The CDR3 region has the DNA TGTGCCAGCAGCCGCCGACTAAGAGAGACCCAGTACTTC. Supplemented by reference TRBV7-2 and TRBJ2-5, the full variable domain reads GAGVSQSPSNKVTEKGKDVELRCDPISGHTALYWYRQSLGQGLEFLIYFQGNSAPDKSGLPSDRFSAERTGGSVSTLTIQRTQQEDSAVYLCASSRRLRETQYFGPGTRLLVL.

This chain connects TRBV28 to TRBJ2-2; TRBD1 matches at 9 bases. With V trimmed by 6 bases and J by 6 bases, 8 bases remained unmatched. The germline CDR1 and CDR2 sequences are MDHEN and SYDVKM. The CDR3 covers 15 residues. As DNA, the CDR3 is TGTGCCAGCAGACCATCGGACAGGGGTGCCGGGGAGCTGTTTTTT. Amino acids: CASRPSDRGAGELFF.

This chain joins TRBV7-8 and TRBJ2-1, with no clear D. Trimming left V 1 base short and J 8 bases short, with 15 bases between. The germline CDR1 and CDR2 sequences are SGHVS and FQNEAQ. This CDR3 contains 15 residues. CDR3 protein: CASSLGSRPDDEQFF. CDR3 DNA: TGTGCCAGCAGCTTAGGTAGCCGCCCCGACGATGAGCAGTTCTTC.

J is TRBJ2-7 and V is TRBV4-3, with TRBD2 identical over 14 bases. The CDR3 is 14 amino acids. Germline V gene sequence: CDR1 LGHNA, CDR2 YSLEER. The CDR3 region is CAKPGLAGAYEQYF. CDR3 in DNA: TGCGCTAAACCGGGACTAGCGGGAGCATACGAGCAGTACTTC.

This rearrangement joins TRBV12-5 to TRBJ2-3; D might be TRBD1 (5 bases). Germline V CDR1 and CDR2: LGHNT, FRNRAP. This CDR3 is 15 amino acids long. Between the trimmed V and J ends, which lost 0 bases and 4 bases, there was a span of 11 bases. In nucleotides, the CDR3 is TGTGCTAGTGGTTTGGTACTAAGGGGTCCAGATACGCAGTATTTT. It translates to CASGLVLRGPDTQYF.

The rearrangement links TRBV15 to TRBJ2-5; the D call may be TRBD1 or TRBD2 (5 bases each). Germline V gene sequence: CDR1 LNHNV, CDR2 YYDKDF (reference sequence). CDR3 length equals 15 residues. V shed 1 base and J shed 1 base, with 10 bases lying between them. This CDR3 reads CATSRGGTIQETQYF. As DNA, the CDR3 is TGTGCCACCAGCAGAGGGGGGACCATCCAAGAGACCCAGTACTTC.

This clonotype occurred a few times. This sequence joins TRBV7-2 and TRBJ2-5; TRBD2 aligns across 10 bases. The J segment lost 1 base and the V segment lost 5 bases, leaving 10 bases of the junction unmatched. Per germline, CDR1 SGHTA and CDR2 FQGNSA. This CDR3 comprises 17 residues. CDR3 in amino acids: CASSPIYLAGVQETQYF. Here the CDR3 DNA reads TGTGCCAGCAGCCCCATTTACCTAGCGGGGGTCCAAGAGACCCAGTACTTC.

This clonotype was recorded only once. The chain employs TRBV7-2 and TRBJ1-3; possible D gene TRBD1, 5 bases. The CDR3 is 18 residues long. Germline V gene data show CDR1 as SGHTA and CDR2 as FQGNSA. The V and J ends lost 5 bases and 0 bases respectively, with 20 bases between them. The CDR3 protein is CASSPSRVFGTSGNTIYF. The DNA for the CDR3 is TGTGCCAGCAGCCCCTCCCGGGTGTTTGGGACCTCTGGAAACACCATATATTTT.

The chain joins TRBV27 to TRBJ1-4, with D perhaps matching TRBD1 (5 bases). Germline loops: CDR1 MNHEY, CDR2 SMNVEV (reference sequence). The CDR3 is made up of 15 amino acids. The ends were cut back, 4 bases at V and 7 bases at J, with 16 bases in the middle. CDR3 sequence: CASSSAKTGGEKLFF. The DNA of the CDR3 is TGTGCCAGCAGTTCAGCTAAAACCGGGGGTGAAAAACTGTTTTTT.

This clonotype has more than one count but fewer than ten. The chain recombines TRBV7-9 with TRBJ2-2; 7 nucleotides match TRBD1. The germline gives CDR1 SEHNR, CDR2 FQNEAQ (reference sequence). The CDR3 has 14 amino acids. V dropped 8 bases and J dropped 5; count of bases not matched to a gene: 8. As DNA, the CDR3 is TGTGCCAGCGTTCCGGGACAGATGACCGGGGAGCTGTTTTTT. The encoded protein is CASVPGQMTGELFF.

The chain uses TRBV6-6 and TRBJ2-1; tentative D call: TRBD2 (6 bases). Germline CDR1 and CDR2: MNHNY and SVGAGI (reference sequence). Trimming removed 0 bases from V and 5 bases from J, with 20 bases in between. CDR3 size: 18 residues. The DNA of the CDR3 is TGTGCCAGCAGTTACTCGATCGGGGCGGGGCGCTCAGACAATGAGCAGTTCTTC. Translating it yields CASSYSIGAGRSDNEQFF.

The chain links TRBV2 to TRBJ1-5; D is unclear. CDR1 SNHLY and CDR2 FYNNEI come from the germline V gene. V shed 0 bases and J shed 8 bases, with 5 bases lying between them. CDR3 length equals 12 residues. DNA of the CDR3: TGTGCCAGCAGTGAAGCCGACAAGCCCCAGCATTTT. Its translation is CASSEADKPQHF. Full variable domain (missing parts from reference TRBV2 and TRBJ1-5): EPEVTQTPSHQVTQMGQEVILRCVPISNHLYFYWYRQILGQKVEFLVSFYNNEISEKSEIFDDQFSVERPDGSNFTLKIRSTKLEDSAMYFCASSEADKPQHFGDGTRLSIL.

This clonotype was observed a handful of times. This chain connects TRBV7-2 to TRBJ2-1; D ambiguous. The CDR3 runs 16 residues. With 4 bases removed from V and 9 bases from J, the gap between germline ends came to 22 bases. The germline gives CDR1 SGHTA, CDR2 FQGNSA. CDR3 sequence reads: CASSSQAADKGSEQFF. The DNA for the CDR3 is TGTGCCAGCAGCTCCCAGGCGGCAGATAAAGGGTCTGAGCAGTTCTTC.

The chain has TRBV28 and TRBJ2-5; D remains ambiguous. There are 15 residues in the CDR3. CDR1 and CDR2 from the germline V gene are MDHEN and SYDVKM. Trimming removed 3 bases from V and 5 bases from J, with 16 bases in between. The CDR3 region has the DNA TGTGCCAGCAGTTTTACACTATTGGGTTCGGAGACCCAGTACTTC. Its protein is CASSFTLLGSETQYF.

This clonotype showed up just a few times. The rearrangement uses TRBV20-1 and TRBJ1-5, with no clear D. V lost 6 bases and J 2 bases, leaving 17 bases between the germline ends. This CDR3 contains 15 residues. Per germline, CDR1 DFQATT and CDR2 SNEGSKA (reference sequence). CDR3 sequence reads: CSAADRARGNQPQHF. For the CDR3, the DNA is TGCAGTGCCGCCGACCGCGCACGGGGCAATCAGCCCCAGCATTTT.

CDR3 in DNA: TGTGCCAGCAGCCCTTGGCCCCGAGGGGTGAACACTGAAGCTTTCTTT. Protein product: CASSPWPRGVNTEAFF. V and J are TRBV7-6 and TRBJ1-1; D is perhaps TRBD1 (5 bases). Trimming removed 5 bases from V and 0 bases from J, with 16 bases in between. CDR3 size: 16 residues. Germline V CDR1 and CDR2: SGHVS, FNYEAQ.

The rearrangement joins TRBV7-6 to TRBJ2-5; D possibly corresponds to TRBD2 (6 bases). V was shortened by 5 bases and J by 0 bases, with 13 bases between the two germline ends. Germline values: CDR1 SGHVS, CDR2 FNYEAQ. This CDR3 spans 15 amino acids. CDR3 sequence: CASSGDFSYQETQYF. The CDR3 DNA sequence: TGTGCCAGCAGCGGGGACTTTTCGTACCAAGAGACCCAGTACTTC.